This TCR beta chain was obtained from a study of radiotherapy plus CTLA-4 blockade in lung cancer. The wider study: Overall, 18% of patients showed an objective response, while approximately 28% attained disease control.

As for this clone: Its cognate antigen is unknown.

TCRdb's copy holds only in-frame clones and misses some; the assay was immunoSEQ multiplex PCR. The table records 65,000 to 95,000 clones, roughly 84% of them present only once. Per the germline V gene, CDR1 is LNHDA and CDR2 is SQIVND (reference sequence). The CDR3 has 14 residues. Unmatched junction bases numbered 9, after V lost 7 bases and J lost 6 bases. Focal radiation plus CTLA-4 blockade with ipilimumab was given to patients with chemo-refractory metastatic non-small-cell lung cancer. Points from the study as a whole: Reports identified early blood T cell clone dynamics, with interferon-beta, as the best response predictor. Clones derived from tumor TCRs expanded in blood after radiotherapy plus ipilimumab.

The TCR was taken from a human donor with non-small cell lung cancer that progressed on radiotherapy plus ipilimumab. The material sequenced was peripheral blood, taken from a patient treated with radiotherapy plus ipilimumab. V is TRBV19 and J is TRBJ2-1, with 7 positions matching TRBD1. CDR3 nucleotide sequence: TGTGCCAGTACAAAGGACAGGTTCCGCAATGAGCAGTTCTTC. This encodes CASTKDRFRNEQFF.